The rows below give T cell receptor beta chains drawn from one sample of a study of molecular identifiers for immune sequencing clone quantification. TCRdb re-analysed the PCR reads in MiXCR, keeping a single row per CDR3 protein. The sample has about 510,000 distinct CDR3 sequences, 20% to 25% seen once. Sequencing was performed on naive CD8+ T cells from blood, with Jurkat cell RNA spiked in. These receptors all come from a human donor in good health. Some libraries in this study had Jurkat cell RNA spiked in. The CDR3 runs from the conserved cysteine through the conserved F or W. The D gene is left open where the match is weak. Size values are once, few and many counts, or a class for expanded clones, and some rows have none.

CDR3 DNA,CDR3 protein,V gene,clone size,D gene,J gene
TGCAGCGTTGAAGAGGTTACATCTCCCTACGAGCAGTACTTC,CSVEEVTSPYEQYF,TRBV29-1,few,NA,TRBJ2-7
TGTGCCAGCAGTTACGGGCAGCCGAGCTCTGGAAACACCATATATTTT,CASSYGQPSSGNTIYF,TRBV6-5,few,NA,TRBJ1-3
TGCGCCAGCAGCCAACCCCAACCGGGCGAACACCCCAGCTCCTACAATGAGCAGTTCTTC,CASSQPQPGEHPSSYNEQFF,TRBV4-1,few,NA,TRBJ2-1
TGCGCCAGCAGCTTGGTTGCGGAGGACGAGCAGTACTTC,CASSLVAEDEQYF,TRBV5-1,NA,NA,TRBJ2-7
TGTGCCAGCAGTGATTGGACAGGCGATTCTAGCACAGATACGCAGTATTTT,CASSDWTGDSSTDTQYF,TRBV25-1,many,TRBD1,TRBJ2-3
TGTGCCACCAGCAGAGAAGAAGAGGATGAGCAGTTCTTC,CATSREEEDEQFF,TRBV15,NA,NA,TRBJ2-1
TGTGCCAGCAGCGCCGGGACTAGCGGGGCGATAGGGGTCCACGAGCAGTACTTC,CASSAGTSGAIGVHEQYF,TRBV9,NA,TRBD2,TRBJ2-7
TGTGCCAGCAGCTTGGCCGGGGGGACCTATGGCTACACCTTC,CASSLAGGTYGYTF,TRBV5-4,many,NA,TRBJ1-2
TGTGCCAGCAGCTTGGGCAGAAAACCCTACGAGCAGTACTTC,CASSLGRKPYEQYF,TRBV5-6,many,NA,TRBJ2-7
TGTGCCAGCAGCTACGCCGGGACAGCTTTCGACAATGAGCAGTTCTTC,CASSYAGTAFDNEQFF,TRBV7-8,NA,TRBD1,TRBJ2-1
TGCAGTGCTTATGACCGGGACAGGGGGTTGTATTATCAGCCCCAGCATTTT,CSAYDRDRGLYYQPQHF,TRBV20-1,NA,TRBD1,TRBJ1-5
TGTGCCAGCAGCTTACCAGGACAGGGGGCCGCAGATACGCAGTATTTT,CASSLPGQGAADTQYF,TRBV7-9,many,TRBD1,TRBJ2-3
TGTGCTAGTGGTTTGGAGGGTCCTGGTTTCGCGGAGACCCAGTACTTC,CASGLEGPGFAETQYF,TRBV12-5,many,NA,TRBJ2-5
TGTGCCAGCAGTGGGTGGACAGCGGGGGGGCCGGGTGGCACAGATACGCAGTATTTT,CASSGWTAGGPGGTDTQYF,TRBV6-2/TRBV6-3,few,TRBD2,TRBJ2-3
TGTGCCAGCAGTCCAGGGGGCCTGAACACTGAAGCTTTCTTT,CASSPGGLNTEAFF,TRBV27,many,TRBD1,TRBJ1-1
TGTGCCAGCAGGCCTAGCGGGTATAGCACAGATACGCAGTATTTT,CASRPSGYSTDTQYF,TRBV12-3/TRBV12-4,many,TRBD2,TRBJ2-3
TGTGCCAGCAGCTTCAACAGCATGAACACTGAAGCTTTCTTT,CASSFNSMNTEAFF,TRBV11-1,many,NA,TRBJ1-1
TGCAGTGCTAGAGGGGACACCCACACAGATACGCAGTATTTT,CSARGDTHTDTQYF,TRBV20-1,few,NA,TRBJ2-3
TGTGCCAGCAGCTTATACAGGACTAGCAATCAGCCCCAGCATTTT,CASSLYRTSNQPQHF,TRBV7-2,few,NA,TRBJ1-5
TGTGCCACCAGTGGGGGTACAGCGAACACCGGGGAGCTGTTTTTT,CATSGGTANTGELFF,TRBV24-1,few,NA,TRBJ2-2
TGTGCCAGCACAGGACAGGGAGAGACCCAGTACTTC,CASTGQGETQYF,TRBV2,NA,TRBD1,TRBJ2-5
TGTGCCAGCAGTTTTTCCAACAGGGAGGTCAGCGATCAGCCCCAGCATTTT,CASSFSNREVSDQPQHF,TRBV6-2/TRBV6-3,NA,NA,TRBJ1-5
TGCGCCAGCAGCCAAGATAAAAGGGATCAGTACTTC,CASSQDKRDQYF,TRBV4-3,many,NA,TRBJ2-4
TGCGCCAGCAGGTTGATCATGAACACTGAAGCTTTCTTT,CASRLIMNTEAFF,TRBV5-1,few,NA,TRBJ1-1
TGTGCCAGCAGCTGGTTACACACTGAAGCTTTCTTT,CASSWLHTEAFF,TRBV5-8,NA,NA,TRBJ1-1
TGTGCCAGCAGTAGGGAGTCCTACAATGAGCAGTTCTTC,CASSRESYNEQFF,TRBV27,many,NA,TRBJ2-1
TGTGCCAGCAGTGGCTACCTGACTAGCGGGGGTATAGATACGCAGTATTTT,CASSGYLTSGGIDTQYF,TRBV12-3/TRBV12-4,NA,TRBD2,TRBJ2-3
TGCGCCAGCAGCCCGGAGAGACAGGACACGCAGTATTTT,CASSPERQDTQYF,TRBV4-3,many,NA,TRBJ2-3
TGTGCCAGTAGTTCAGCGGGGCACGGGGAGCTGTTTTTT,CASSSAGHGELFF,TRBV19,many,TRBD2,TRBJ2-2
TGTGCCAGCTGGAGAGTTATGAACACTGAAGCTTTCTTT,CASWRVMNTEAFF,TRBV6-5,NA,NA,TRBJ1-1
TGTGCCAGCAGTTCTGACTACCGGTTGAGCGGCACCTACGAGCAGTACTTC,CASSSDYRLSGTYEQYF,TRBV14,few,NA,TRBJ2-7
TGTGCCTGGAGCCTAGCGGGAACAGATACGCAGTATTTT,CAWSLAGTDTQYF,TRBV30,many,TRBD2,TRBJ2-3
TGTGCCAGCAGCTTGCAGGGGTCGGGCAACGAGCAGTACTTC,CASSLQGSGNEQYF,TRBV5-4,NA,NA,TRBJ2-7
TGTGCCAGCAGTTTAGGGTCGACAGGGGGTTATGAAAAACTGTTTTTT,CASSLGSTGGYEKLFF,TRBV12-3/TRBV12-4,many,TRBD1,TRBJ1-4
TGTGCCAGCAGTTTTGCAGATACGCAGTATTTT,CASSFADTQYF,TRBV28,many,NA,TRBJ2-3
TGTGCCAGCAGTCCCGGACTTAACTCCTACGAGCAGTACTTC,CASSPGLNSYEQYF,TRBV27,few,NA,TRBJ2-7
TGTGCCCGCAGTTCCTCCCCCGGGACAGGGGCGGAGACCCAGTACTTC,CARSSSPGTGAETQYF,TRBV28,few,TRBD1,TRBJ2-5
TGTGCCAGCAGCTTGGGAGCCCGGGGCCGAACGTCCGGGGAGCTGTTTTTT,CASSLGARGRTSGELFF,TRBV5-4,many,NA,TRBJ2-2
TGTGCCAGCAGTTCGCGACAGGGATTAAGCTACGAGCAGTACTTC,CASSSRQGLSYEQYF,TRBV27,few,TRBD1,TRBJ2-7
TGTGCCAGCAGTTTCGGAAGCGTGCATGAGCAGTTCTTC,CASSFGSVHEQFF,TRBV27,few,NA,TRBJ2-1
TGTGCCAGCAGCTCGGGGACAGGGCCTGGAAACACCATATATTTT,CASSSGTGPGNTIYF,TRBV5-6,NA,TRBD1,TRBJ1-3
TGCGCCAGCAGCCCCTGGGGCGGGACAGAGGGCAAAAACATTCAGTACTTC,CASSPWGGTEGKNIQYF,TRBV5-1,many,NA,TRBJ2-4
TGCAGTGCTAGGGGACTAGCGGGAAGTAGGCTAGGCGAGCAGTACTTC,CSARGLAGSRLGEQYF,TRBV20-1,few,TRBD2,TRBJ2-7